Listed below are T cell receptor beta chains from one sample, sequenced in a study of shared clonotypes between healthy human individuals. The table came from immunoSEQ multiplex PCR; TCRdb's copy has only in-frame clones and leaves some out. The table includes some 2 million clones, about 95% detected once. The material sequenced was naive CD8+ T cells sorted from blood. These receptor sequences come from a young man in good health. Each CDR3 is given with its conserved first and last residue. The order of the fields is clone size, J gene, V gene, CDR3 protein. Size is stated for part of the rows, as once, few or many counts, or as a class when the clone is expanded.

>NA|TRBJ2-4|TRBV4-3
CASSQNLGDIQYF
>NA|TRBJ1-6|TRBV5-1
CASSLGGQPNSPLHF
>NA|TRBJ2-5|TRBV10-3
CAISAAGGGETQYF
>NA|TRBJ2-1|TRBV4-1
CASSQRGQGAYNEQFF
>few|TRBJ2-7|TRBV5-6
CASSRGQGNEQYF
>NA|TRBJ1-3|TRBV29-1
CSVEAGGGNTIYF
>NA|TRBJ1-1|TRBV30
CAWEGGLVAFF
>NA|TRBJ2-2|TRBV28
CASSSEYGELFF
>few|TRBJ1-2|TRBV5-5
CASSLDTSNYGYTF
>NA|TRBJ2-7|TRBV13
CASSFAGGENEQYF
>NA|TRBJ2-3|TRBV7-6
CASSPEPGLAPDTQYF
>NA|TRBJ2-2|TRBV29-1
CSVETANTGELFF
>once|TRBJ2-3|TRBV7-9
CASSWERTLGDTQYF
>NA|TRBJ2-6|TRBV28
CASSTDRENSGANVLTF
>NA|TRBJ2-3|TRBV6-4
CASSTGTNTDTQYF
>NA|TRBJ2-7|TRBV11-2
CASSDPGGYEQYF
>NA|TRBJ2-1|TRBV7-9
CASSPEVAWSYNEQFF
>NA|TRBJ1-4|TRBV21-1
CASAGAEDWEKLFF
>NA|TRBJ1-2|TRBV5-6
CASSYDGDYGYTF
>NA|TRBJ2-3|TRBV5-1
CASSLEGGVDTQYF
>NA|TRBJ1-6|TRBV5-1
CASSPAQGETPLHF
>NA|TRBJ2-7|TRBV9
CASSVPGTFSYEQYF
>NA|TRBJ1-2|TRBV5-6
CASSLGVLTGGSGYTF
>NA|TRBJ1-4|TRBV11-2
CASSPRGGTNEKLFF
>NA|TRBJ1-2|TRBV7-9
CASSLGRIYGYTF
>NA|TRBJ2-3|TRBV10-3
CAISGLAGYTDTQYF
>NA|TRBJ1-6|TRBV11-3
CASSPRGSYNSPLHF
>NA|TRBJ2-7|TRBV7-9
CASSLPTGTERSEQYF
>NA|TRBJ2-7|TRBV28
CASSLRGASSYEQYF
>NA|TRBJ2-7|TRBV6-5
CASSYSGLAGGEQYF